Listed here are 5 T cell receptor beta chains from one sample, sequenced in a study of cytomegalovirus exposure and HLA in healthy donors. The PCR was carried out with 60 Vbeta primers and 13 Jbeta primers. The repertoire was sequenced with immunoSEQ multiplex PCR; TCRdb's copy has only in-frame clones and lacks some. Among around 150,000 clones listed, roughly 63% were seen once. The sequencing input was PBMCs. The source of these receptors is a woman aged 55-70 years in good health and CMV-seropositive.

This chain uses TRBV10-3 with TRBJ1-1; TRBD1 matches at 7 bases. V was clipped by 3 bases and J by 1 base; unmatched bases: 5. Germline-derived CDR1 and CDR2 are ENHRY and SYGVKD. The CDR3 extends over 15 amino acids. CDR3: CAISDQGVGNTEAFF. The DNA of the CDR3 is TGTGCCATCAGTGACCAGGGGGTGGGGAACACTGAAGCTTTCTTT.

V gene TRBV7-2 combines with J gene TRBJ2-3, with 7 bases matching TRBD1. Per the germline V gene, CDR1 is SGHTA and CDR2 is FQGNSA. This CDR3 is 15 amino acids long. With V trimmed by 10 bases and J by 2 bases, 12 bases remained unmatched. The CDR3 DNA reads TGTGCCACCTCCCCTTGGGACAGAAACACAGATACGCAGTATTTT. It translates to CATSPWDRNTDTQYF.

This rearrangement joins TRBV5-1 to TRBJ2-5, with TRBD2 matching over 9 bases. This CDR3 spans 18 amino acids. The germline CDR1 and CDR2 sequences are SGHRS and YFSETQ. With V trimmed by 0 bases and J by 4 bases, 13 bases remained unmatched. CDR3 loop: CASSLVRAGGPSGETQYF. Written as DNA, the CDR3 is TGCGCCAGCAGCTTGGTCCGGGCGGGAGGGCCTTCGGGAGAGACCCAGTACTTC.

This clone came up a few times. The chain is built from TRBV13 and TRBJ2-7, with 10 positions matching TRBD2. The ends lost 4 bases at V and 0 bases at J; junction bases unmatched: 6. Germline CDR1 PRHDT, CDR2 FYEKMQ (reference sequence). This CDR3 has 16 residues. The CDR3 loop reads CASSSSRLAGSYEQYF. The CDR3, as DNA: TGTGCCAGCAGCTCCTCACGACTAGCGGGCTCCTACGAGCAGTACTTC.

This clone has only a few counts. V is TRBV11-1 and J is TRBJ2-1; D might be TRBD2 (6 bases). Trimming left V 8 bases short and J 5 bases short, with 10 bases between. The CDR3 extends over 12 amino acids. CDR1 SGHAT and CDR2 FQDESV come from the germline V gene (reference sequence). This CDR3 is CASGPGDNEQFF. The CDR3 coding sequence is TGTGCCAGCGGTCCGGGGGACAATGAGCAGTTCTTC.